This is a list of T cell receptor beta chains from one sample in a study of cytomegalovirus exposure and HLA in healthy donors. Some clones are missing from TCRdb's copy, which holds only in-frame ones; the method was immunoSEQ multiplex PCR. This repertoire includes about 32,000 clones. The material sequenced was PBMCs. The receptor set was obtained from a female donor in good health and CMV-seronegative. Each CDR3 is given with its conserved first and last residue. A D gene is named only where the DNA matches it firmly.

j_gene: TRBJ1-2; v_gene: TRBV25-1; d_gene: TRBD1; CDR3nt: TGTGCCAGCAGTGCGACAGGGGAGTATGGCTACACCTTC; CDR3aa: CASSATGEYGYTF
j_gene: TRBJ1-3; v_gene: TRBV18; d_gene: TRBD1; CDR3nt: TGTGCCAGCTCACCAAGTCAGGGGGCAGGTGGAAACACCATATATTTT; CDR3aa: CASSPSQGAGGNTIYF
j_gene: TRBJ2-2; v_gene: TRBV7-3; d_gene: TRBD1; CDR3nt: TGTGCCAGCAGCTTACCCGGGACAGGGAACACCGGGGAGCTGTTTTTT; CDR3aa: CASSLPGTGNTGELFF
j_gene: TRBJ2-5; v_gene: TRBV29-1; d_gene: TRBD1; CDR3nt: TGCAGCGTTGAAGAGTGGACAGGTCAAGAGACCCAGTACTTC; CDR3aa: CSVEEWTGQETQYF
j_gene: TRBJ2-2; v_gene: TRBV11-3; d_gene: TRBD1; CDR3nt: TGTGCCAGCAGCTTAGAGACAGGGAATACCGGGGAGCTGTTTTTT; CDR3aa: CASSLETGNTGELFF
j_gene: TRBJ1-2; v_gene: TRBV7-9; d_gene: .; CDR3nt: TGTGCCAGCAGCTCGCCGTCCTCGGGGGGTGTCGGCTACACCTTC; CDR3aa: CASSSPSSGGVGYTF
j_gene: TRBJ2-7; v_gene: TRBV5-1; d_gene: TRBD1; CDR3nt: TGCGCCAGCAGACCGGGACAGCCATACGAGCAGTACTTC; CDR3aa: CASRPGQPYEQYF
j_gene: TRBJ2-1; v_gene: TRBV20-1; d_gene: .; CDR3nt: TGCAGTGCTGACAGGCTCGGTGAGCAGTTCTTC; CDR3aa: CSADRLGEQFF
j_gene: TRBJ2-7; v_gene: TRBV5-6; d_gene: .; CDR3nt: TGTGCCAGCAGCTTGGTTCGAGCCGAGCAGTACTTC; CDR3aa: CASSLVRAEQYF
j_gene: TRBJ1-4; v_gene: TRBV5-1; d_gene: TRBD1; CDR3nt: TGCGCCAGCAGCCGGGGGACAGACAATGAAAAACTGTTTTTT; CDR3aa: CASSRGTDNEKLFF